A selection of T cell receptor beta chains follows, all from one sample in a study of control samples from healthy donors and cancer patients. Some clones are missing from TCRdb's copy, which holds only in-frame ones; the method was immunoSEQ multiplex PCR. The table includes 100,000 to 150,000 clones, approximately 92% detected once. Sequences were obtained from PBMCs. The receptors derive from a man aged 80 or over with head and neck cancer. Each CDR3 is given with its conserved first and last residue. D genes are given only for firm matches. A clone size is listed for some rows: how often the clone was seen (once, few, many), or a class if it is expanded.

v_gene	j_gene	d_gene	abundance	CDR3nt	CDR3aa
TRBV12-3/TRBV12-4	TRBJ1-5	.	.	TGTGCCAGCCGGGACAGCAATCAGCCCCAGCATTTT	CASRDSNQPQHF
TRBV18	TRBJ1-1	.	.	TGTGCCAGCTCACCCCTACAGGGCCTAGGCACTGAAGCTTTCTTT	CASSPLQGLGTEAFF
TRBV19	TRBJ2-3	.	.	TGTGCCAGTACTCCGAGTCGGGCAGATACGCAGTATTTT	CASTPSRADTQYF
TRBV5-1	TRBJ2-7	.	once	TGCGCCAGCAGCTTGGCCATCGGGGGAGGAACCTACGAGCAGTACTTC	CASSLAIGGGTYEQYF
TRBV5-4	TRBJ2-5	TRBD1	.	TGTGCCAGCAGCGGGACAGGTCAAGAGACCCAGTACTTC	CASSGTGQETQYF
TRBV4-1	TRBJ1-2	.	.	TGCGCCAGCGCCAACCGGGGGGGTTATGGCTACACCTTC	CASANRGGYGYTF
TRBV18	TRBJ2-7	.	.	TGTGCCAGCTCACGATCGAACTACGAGCAGTACTTC	CASSRSNYEQYF
TRBV18	TRBJ1-2	.	.	TGTGCCAGCTCACCACCGGGGGGACGAGGGAGCACCTTC	CASSPPGGRGSTF
TRBV30	TRBJ1-1	.	.	TGTGCCTGGTCCCGTTCTCTGACCGGGAGGGGCACTGAAGCTTTCTTT	CAWSRSLTGRGTEAFF
TRBV20-1	TRBJ1-4	.	.	TGCAGTGCTAGTAAACCCGGGAGCCCGGAAAAACTGTTTTTT	CSASKPGSPEKLFF
TRBV12-3/TRBV12-4	TRBJ2-1	.	.	TGTGCCAGCAGACAATTGAGGGATGAGCAGTTCTTC	CASRQLRDEQFF
TRBV10-3	TRBJ2-1	TRBD2	.	TGTGCCATCAGTGAGCCCAGCGGGAGGCAGGACAATGAGCAGTTCTTC	CAISEPSGRQDNEQFF
TRBV9	TRBJ1-5	.	.	TGTGCCAGCAGCGTAGACATGGGTAGCAATCAGCCCCAGCATTTT	CASSVDMGSNQPQHF
TRBV6-5	TRBJ1-1	TRBD1	.	TGTGCCAGCAATGGACAGGGGAACACTGAAGCTTTCTTT	CASNGQGNTEAFF
TRBV7-2	TRBJ2-7	.	.	TGTGCCAGCAGCTTAGAATGGGGGATCTACGAGCAGTACTTC	CASSLEWGIYEQYF
TRBV19	TRBJ1-2	.	.	TGTGCCAGTAACCGCCTGAGGTGCACCTTC	CASNRLRCTF
TRBV3-1/TRBV3-2	TRBJ2-2	TRBD2	.	TGTGCCGTACGGACTAGCGGGAGTGCCGGGGAGCTGTTTTTT	CAVRTSGSAGELFF